The present T cell receptor beta chain was sequenced within a study of T cells in narcolepsy. Study-wide points: Autoreactive clone sequences were missing from some blood memory CD4+ repertoires. Autoreactive clonotypes reportedly recurred in blood of same and different patients, not controls.

Concerning this clone: Its antigen is still unknown.

Produced via immunoSEQ multiplex PCR; TCRdb's table is partial and in-frame only. The sample has about 32,000 clones, roughly four fifths seen once. From germline, CDR1 is LNHDA and CDR2 SQIVND (reference sequence). The junction had 10 bases not matched to a gene; V was cut back by 3 bases and J by 7 bases. This CDR3 has 17 residues. Specimen: memory (CD45RA-) CD4+ T cells from blood. This TCR came from a human donor in good health. This sequence joins TRBV19 and TRBJ2-1; 12 bases match TRBD2. The CDR3: CASSITSGGPPQNEQFF. The CDR3 coding sequence is TGTGCCAGTAGTATCACTAGCGGGGGGCCACCTCAGAATGAGCAGTTCTTC.